Detailed here is one T cell receptor beta chain. The antigen it recognizes is unknown. No quality values exist for individual bases; no much larger clone is one base distant. The data were taken from a study of cytomegalovirus exposure and HLA in healthy donors (dated by TCRdb to the late 2010s). Some background on the complete study: An earlier analysis of several hundred of the donors reported 276 Gb of sequence data and 117 million unique TCR beta sequences obtained from some 170 million T cells. In addition to the first cohort of 666 subjects, a separate validation cohort of 130 or so different subjects was used. Approximately 310 gigabases of sequencing data and approximately 91 million unique TCR sequences made up an early release that covered approximately 700 HLA-typed donors. To predict cytomegalovirus infection status, the study brought together high-throughput TCR immunosequencing, statistical association of individual TCRs with disease status, and machine learning. Four or five DR-DQ haplotypes were handled as single units for association and clustering because linkage in the cohort was strong. Rather than using new phenotypic data, the later analysis identified candidate immune exposures from TCR beta sequences and from how often those sequences occurred across donors. An earlier analysis of approximately 580 of the donors used high-throughput TCR beta sequencing to judge whether each TCR beta V gene segment behaved as functional or pseudogenic. Class I and class II HLA loci were covered by the typing at four-digit resolution. Alongside the repertoire data, information on donor age, sex, ethnicity and CMV serostatus was compiled. In a later analysis, previously published TCR beta repertoires from 666 donors were re-analyzed and high-resolution HLA genotyping was added so that TCR occurrence patterns could be studied. The number of typed donors differed by locus: 629-630 for A, B, C, DRB1 and DQB1; approximately 520 for DQA1; fewer than 610 for DPA1; and some 470 for DPB1. Using immunosequencing, the study profiled T cell repertoires from fewer than 850 subjects and related those repertoires to cytomegalovirus serostatus. In a later genetic analysis, genome-wide SNP genotypes for about 65% of the 666 donors were used, and that subset was treated as a discovery cohort. The aim of the study was to test whether cataloging public T cell receptors could identify signatures of past pathogen exposure. Across under 500 genotyped donors of the cohort, an average of approximately 200,000 unique TCR beta nucleotide sequences per donor were sequenced, and roughly 18% of those sequences were non-productive. Of the roughly 430 genotyped donors, over 65% fell in the genetic ancestry cluster associated with self-reported Caucasian donors. All discovery cohort repertoires had been generated using a single sequencing platform. The full study reports these points: In a later analysis, most CMV-associated TCR beta chains were found to appear HLA-restricted, with HLA associations seemingly driven largely by CMV exposure. The sequencing pipeline was judged likely to have produced a cluster of highly shared sequence variants as a technical artifact. Roughly 17 rarely observed V segments, including chromosome 9 orphons, were excluded from the earlier analysis of several hundred of the donors because counts were too low. The study gave a list of 150 to 200 TCR beta chains associated with cytomegalovirus. The 87-base-pair reads could not distinguish some IMGT-functional V segments, including TRBV6-2 and TRBV6-3, so those segments were excluded. In a later analysis, several top co-occurrence clusters were reported to appear linked to parvovirus B19, influenza, CMV and Epstein-Barr virus. The presence/absence analyses assumed that sequencing depth was roughly uniform across donors, and that assumption may not be true. Assigning TCR associations to individual alleles was difficult when HLA alleles, especially DR and DQ, strongly co-occurred. In a later analysis, 16,951 TCR beta sequences were associated with specific HLA alleles at a false discovery rate of 0.05. Compared with equally common non-associated chains, HLA-associated TCR beta chains in a later analysis were more clonally expanded and had lower generation probabilities. The authors suggested that the approach could potentially be generalized to other disease states and immunological phenotypes. Because some donors lacked HLA typing at each locus, the association tests relied only on the typed subset. According to a later analysis, TCR association rates differed among HLA loci, with DRB1 alleles showing the most associated TCRs and HLA-C alleles showing the fewest. While some public TCRs were present in many individuals, most TCR sequences turned up only very rarely across donors. The classifier was reported to diagnose cytomegalovirus status with high specificity and sensitivity in both the original and validation cohorts. Immune exposure information for the cohort was limited to CMV serostatus. In an earlier analysis of some 550 of the donors, most TCR beta V segments were observed in productive rearrangements about 90% or about 30% of the time, broadly matching IMGT annotations. A later genetic analysis associated a missense DCLRE1C variant with V-gene and J-gene trimming of TCR beta chains, and an independent cohort replicated the association. A further reported finding was that TCR beta sequences accurately predicted the HLA-A and HLA-B alleles for most subjects in the first cohort. In vitro tests confirmed that a few of the cytomegalovirus-associated TCR beta chains recognize cytomegalovirus antigens. Linkage disequilibrium might explain the correlated functional status among segregating V segments, but an unknown experimental factor could not be ruled out. In this cohort, only TCR beta chains were sequenced, and detectable features were limited by the absence of alpha or paired-chain data. In a later genetic analysis, fewer N-insertions in productive TCRs were reported among donors in an Asian-associated ancestry cluster than the approximately 710-donor mean.

Library creation used the immunoSEQ multiplex PCR assay. For the multiplex PCR, a mixture combining 60 forward primers for TCR Vbeta segments and 13 reverse primers for TCR Jbeta segments was used. A multiplex PCR assay on genomic DNA amplified the CDR3 region of rearranged TCR beta genes. On the Illumina HiSeq System, the amplified TCR beta libraries were sequenced as 87-base-pair reads. The study's processing was this. In a later analysis, some 80 million unique TCR beta chains were counted across the roughly 700 repertoires, and about 9.9 million of these chains were shared by at least two donors. A nearest-neighbor algorithm error-corrected the raw reads and collapsed the reads into unique sequences, merging closely related sequences to remove PCR and sequencing errors. CDR3 sequences were aligned to IMGT reference sequences to assign V, D and J gene segments. For a sequence to be retained, a match of at least six nucleotides to both a V gene segment and a J gene segment was required. Rearrangements were classified as productive when the CDR3 lacked stop codons and remained in frame with V and J, and all other rearrangements were classified as non-productive. CDR3 was defined by IMGT convention, running from the second conserved V-encoded cysteine to the conserved J-encoded phenylalanine. Sequences without an unambiguous match to a single V gene segment were excluded from the earlier analysis of approximately 560 of the donors. In an earlier analysis of around 600 of the donors, V segments were called functional above 56.7% productive rearrangements and were called segregating when the between-donor standard deviation exceeded 5%. A statistical classification framework was developed to diagnose cytomegalovirus status using the catalog of TCR beta chain sequences. A later analysis assigned V and J genes by comparing TCR nucleotide sequences with IMGT/GENE-DB human TR gene sequences. The TCRdist pipeline was used in a later analysis to assign CDR3 sequences and most-parsimonious VDJ recombination scenarios. In a later analysis, each TCR beta chain was defined by its CDR3 amino acid sequence together with its V-gene family, and reads without a unique V-gene family were excluded. A later analysis removed 592 highly shared, low-generation-probability nucleotide sequences to deal with suspected cross-contamination and a sequencing artifact. In a later analysis, a clonal expansion index for each public chain was calculated from normalized within-repertoire ranks of inferred template counts. A later analysis computed generation probabilities with a VDJ recombination model fitted to out-of-frame rearrangements, and checked the results against IGoR. In a later analysis, hypergeometric tests were used to score TCR-TCR, TCR-HLA and TCR-CMV co-occurrence, with a repertoire-size bias correction applied to TCR pairs. A later analysis estimated false discovery rates by permuting HLA or CMV assignments 20 times. In a later analysis, co-occurring TCRs were grouped using DBSCAN, and TCRdist sequence similarity was added for clustering within HLA-allele-positive subsets. For co-occurrence clustering, repertoires with fewer than 30,000 or more than 120,000 public chains were excluded, along with roughly five repertoires with anomalous nucleotide sharing. Sourced from immuneACCESS, this table was stored by TCRdb with only in-frame sequences that have V and J called. A share of the clones is absent; for the studies checked, an unresolved V gene accounts for under half, and the remainder has no known explanation. That table furnishes V, J and clone size, whereas the DNA furnished D and trimming. Counted in this sample were approximately 190,000 clones; 82% of them appeared once. The ten largest clones add up to around 0.75% of the sample.

The cysteine opens and the phenylalanine closes a CDR3 of 14 amino acids. The entry retains the CDR3 DNA only, 42 bases that are in frame from base 1. A distance of 12 bases separates the germline ends of V and J, which lose 0 bases and 9 bases respectively. According to the germline V gene, CDR1 reads MGHRA and CDR2 reads YSYEKL. The cohort was made up of several hundred healthy bone marrow donors. At the time of sampling, all cohort members were nominally healthy, though unrecorded immune exposures were likely present. The donor was CMV seronegative and belonged to the group of around 350 seronegative cohort members. Each donor provided a peripheral blood sample, and peripheral blood mononuclear cells were used for TCR beta sequencing. The Qiagen DNeasy Blood Extraction Kit was used to extract genomic DNA from the blood cell samples.

The TCR sequence derives from a woman in her late teens or twenties in good health and CMV-seronegative. The rearrangement combines TRBV4-1 with TRBJ1-5; tentative D gene TRBD1, with 5 bases matching. Sequencing input: PBMCs. CDR3 reads: CASSQERGWGPQHF. The DNA is as follows: TGCGCCAGCAGCCAAGAACGGGGGTGGGGGCCCCAGCATTTT.